This passage covers 5 T cell receptor beta chains from one sample sequenced in a study of T cell changes during pregnancy in multiple sclerosis. The table came from immunoSEQ multiplex PCR; TCRdb's copy has only in-frame clones and leaves some out. The top ten clones hold roughly 1.3% of a sample with 55,000 to 75,000 clones, about nine tenths of them seen once. Sequencing was performed on peripheral blood, taken after pregnancy. The receptor set was obtained from a female donor in good health, enrolled as a control in a pregnancy study.

CDR3 DNA sequence: TGTGCCAGCACTAATATGAACACTGAAGCTTTCTTT. Residues: CASTNMNTEAFF. V is TRBV25-1 and J is TRBJ1-1; D is unclear. From germline, CDR1 is MGHDK and CDR2 SYGVNS. This CDR3 comprises 12 residues. Trimming removed 7 bases from V and 0 bases from J, with 6 bases in between.

This chain links TRBV30 with TRBJ1-1; D gene unclear. Per the germline V gene, CDR1 is GTSNPN and CDR2 is SVGIG (reference sequence). V lost 3 bases and J lost 5, with 10 bases in between. The CDR3 sequence is 12 residues long. CDR3: CAWSIERTEAFF. In DNA, the CDR3 is TGTGCCTGGAGCATAGAGAGGACTGAAGCTTTCTTT.

By proportion, this clone is medium-sized (0.01 to 0.1%). In nucleotides, the CDR3 is TGCGCCAGCAGCCAAGATCCTAGCGGGGGATCGGAGACCCAGTACTTC. Translating gives CASSQDPSGGSETQYF. This chain connects TRBV4-3 to TRBJ2-5, with 10 bases matching TRBD2. V shed 0 bases, J shed 5 bases, and the junction held 6 bases outside the gene matches. Germline loops: CDR1 LGHNA, CDR2 YSLEER. CDR3 length: 16 residues.

The CDR3 nucleotides are TGCGCCAGCAGCCAACAGGGGCTAAAATCCTATAATTCACCCCTCCACTTT. Translation gives CASSQQGLKSYNSPLHF. The J gene is TRBJ1-6, the V gene TRBV4-3; weak D call: TRBD1 (6 bases). There are 17 residues in the CDR3. Germline V gene lookup returns CDR1 LGHNA and CDR2 YSLEER. With 2 bases removed from V and 1 base from J, the gap between germline ends came to 12 bases.

This chain links TRBV5-6 with TRBJ1-1, with D maybe TRBD1 (5 bases). CDR1 and CDR2 from the germline V gene are SGHDT and YYEEEE. This CDR3 is 15 amino acids long. V was pared by 0 bases and J by 3 bases, with 12 bases between. The DNA for the CDR3 is TGTGCCAGCAGCTTGGCCCAATGGGGGGACACTGAAGCTTTCTTT. Translation: CASSLAQWGDTEAFF.